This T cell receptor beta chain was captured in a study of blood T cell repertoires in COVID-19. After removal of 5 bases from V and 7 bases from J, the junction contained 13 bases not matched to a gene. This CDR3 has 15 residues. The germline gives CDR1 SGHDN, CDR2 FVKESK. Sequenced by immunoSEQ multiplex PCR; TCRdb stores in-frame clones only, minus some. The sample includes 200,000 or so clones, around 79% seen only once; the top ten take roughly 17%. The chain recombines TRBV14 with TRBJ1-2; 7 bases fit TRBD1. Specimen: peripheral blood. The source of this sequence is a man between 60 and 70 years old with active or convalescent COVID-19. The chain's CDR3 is CASSNDLRGSGGYTF. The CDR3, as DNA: TGTGCCAGCAGCAATGACCTCAGGGGGTCGGGTGGCTACACCTTC.